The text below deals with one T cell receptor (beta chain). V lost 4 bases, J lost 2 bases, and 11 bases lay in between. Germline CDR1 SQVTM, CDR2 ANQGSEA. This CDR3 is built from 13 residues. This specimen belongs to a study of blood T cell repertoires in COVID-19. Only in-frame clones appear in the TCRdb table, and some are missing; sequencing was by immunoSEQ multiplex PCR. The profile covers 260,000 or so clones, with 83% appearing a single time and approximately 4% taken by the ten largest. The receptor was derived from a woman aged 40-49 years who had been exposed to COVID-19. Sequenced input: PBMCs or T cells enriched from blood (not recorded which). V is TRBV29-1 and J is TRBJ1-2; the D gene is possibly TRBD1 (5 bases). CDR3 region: CSVGGGINYGYTF. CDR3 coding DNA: TGCAGCGTTGGCGGGGGGATCAACTATGGCTACACCTTC.